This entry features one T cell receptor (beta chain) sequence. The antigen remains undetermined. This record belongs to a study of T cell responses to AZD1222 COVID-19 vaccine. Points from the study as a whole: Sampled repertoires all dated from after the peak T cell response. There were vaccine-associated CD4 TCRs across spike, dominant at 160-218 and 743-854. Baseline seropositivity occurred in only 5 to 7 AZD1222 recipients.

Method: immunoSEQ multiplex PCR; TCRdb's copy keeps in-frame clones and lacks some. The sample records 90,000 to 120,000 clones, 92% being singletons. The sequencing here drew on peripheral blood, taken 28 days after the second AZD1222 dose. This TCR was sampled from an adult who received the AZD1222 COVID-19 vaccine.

The DNA of the CDR3 is TGTGCCAGCAGCCTCCCCCCATTCGGGGTGGAGAATTCACCCCTCCACTTT. Its translation is CASSLPPFGVENSPLHF. J is TRBJ1-6 and V is TRBV5-5; D is undetermined. V was trimmed by 4 bases and J by 7 bases, leaving 21 bases between them. Germline V gene sequence: CDR1 SGHKS, CDR2 YYEKEE (reference sequence). The CDR3 contains 17 residues.